The 9 T cell receptor beta chains listed next were all sequenced from one sample in a study of beta chain features in type 1 diabetes (dated by TCRdb to the late 2010s). Study-wide conclusions, independent of this receptor: Type 1 diabetes patients showed a moderate but significant shortening of TCRB CDR3 length in all four CD4+ subsets.

The method behind the library was the immunoSEQ multiplex PCR assay. The High Capacity cDNA Reverse Transcription Kit was used to reverse transcribe all of the isolated RNA, meaning that expressed TCRB transcripts were what got sequenced. In TCRdb, the immuneACCESS table is reduced to in-frame sequences with V and J assigned. These tables do not hold every clone; where another copy was compared, an unresolved V gene accounts for under half, and the others remain unexplained. The sample yields about 340,000 clones; approximately 9.7% were counted once. The ten largest make up roughly 0.99% of the sample. No antigens are known for them. Sequenced input: central memory CD4+ T cells from blood. These receptors all come from a man between 25 and 39 years old with type 1 diabetes.

The chain carries TRBV4-3 and TRBJ2-3, with TRBD2 matching 13 bases. The CDR3 runs 18 residues. Trimming took 1 base from V and 4 from J; bases not matched to a gene: 8. Per germline, CDR1 LGHNA and CDR2 YSLEER. The CDR3: CASSQALAGGPRADTQYF. DNA for the CDR3: TGCGCCAGCAGCCAAGCACTAGCGGGGGGGCCTCGGGCAGATACGCAGTATTTT.

This clone was seen a handful of times. This chain connects TRBV25-1 to TRBJ2-7, with 9 bases lining up with TRBD1. The CDR3 has 16 amino acids. Per germline, CDR1 MGHDK and CDR2 SYGVNS. V shed 4 bases, J shed 1 base, and the junction held 8 bases outside the gene matches. This chain's CDR3 is CASSALGTGPSYEQYF. CDR3 in DNA: TGTGCCAGCAGTGCCCTCGGGACAGGGCCGTCCTACGAGCAGTACTTC.

This clone appeared a few times. The chain employs TRBV5-4 and TRBJ2-1, with 12 positions matching TRBD1. The CDR3 has 16 amino acids. In germline, CDR1 is SGHNT, CDR2 YYREEE (reference sequence). The V gene end was trimmed by 4 bases and the J gene end by 7 bases; junction bases not matched to a gene: 9. CDR3 in DNA: TGTGCCAGCAGCGTCCCGGGACAGGGGGCTCGGAATGAGCAGTTCTTC. This codes for CASSVPGQGARNEQFF.

The rearrangement uses TRBV2 and TRBJ1-1, with D unresolved. The length of the CDR3 is 13 residues. The germline V gene encodes CDR1 SNHLY and CDR2 FYNNEI. Trimming pared 5 bases from V and 1 base from J, leaving 8 bases between. The CDR3 loop reads CASSPDSNTEAFF. The CDR3 DNA is TGTGCCAGCAGTCCGGACTCGAACACTGAAGCTTTCTTT. Full variable domain (remainder filled in from reference TRBV2 and TRBJ1-1): EPEVTQTPSHQVTQMGQEVILRCVPISNHLYFYWYRQILGQKVEFLVSFYNNEISEKSEIFDDQFSVERPDGSNFTLKIRSTKLEDSAMYFCASSPDSNTEAFFGQGTRLTVV.

This chain links TRBV29-1 with TRBJ2-4; D may match TRBD1 or TRBD2 (5 bases each). V was cut by 7 bases and J by 11 bases, with 21 bases left in between. The CDR3 is 13 residues long. Germline values: CDR1 SQVTM, CDR2 ANQGSEA. The CDR3 nucleotides read TGCAGCGCTGCGGACAATCCTCCGCGGGTTCAGTACTTC. Translating it yields CSAADNPPRVQYF. Complete variable domain (other parts from reference TRBV29-1 and TRBJ2-4): SAVISQKPSRDICQRGTSLTIQCQVDSQVTMMFWYRQQPGQSLTLIATANQGSEATYESGFVIDKFPISRPNLTFSTLTVSNMSPEDSSIYLCSAADNPPRVQYFGAGTRLSVL.

This clone was observed a few times. The same CDR3 can be traced to other DNA sequences in this sample. The chain links TRBV5-1 to TRBJ1-2; the D is unclear. Germline V gene lookup returns CDR1 SGHRS and CDR2 YFSETQ. The CDR3 has 13 amino acids. With 0 bases removed from V and 5 bases from J, the gap between germline ends came to 8 bases. The CDR3 protein is CASSLDSNYGYTF. CDR3 coding DNA: TGCGCCAGCAGCTTGGATTCGAATTATGGCTACACCTTC.

The chain links TRBV27 to TRBJ2-1; 15 nucleotides match TRBD2. Germline loops: CDR1 MNHEY, CDR2 SMNVEV (reference sequence). The CDR3 is 19 residues long. Losses at the gene ends were 4 bases for V and 0 bases for J; bases not matched to a gene: 7. CDR3 nucleotides: TGTGCCAGCAGTTCCTCGGGACTAGCGGGGGGAAGCTCCTACAATGAGCAGTTCTTC. This gives the protein CASSSSGLAGGSSYNEQFF.

This clone has a handful of counts. The CDR3 is CASRIGLAVYNEQFF. The CDR3 DNA sequence: TGTGCCAGCAGAATCGGACTAGCGGTATACAATGAGCAGTTCTTC. The gene calls are TRBV6-5 and TRBJ2-1; TRBD2 agrees at 10 bases. This CDR3 comprises 15 residues. CDR1 MNHEY and CDR2 SVGAGI come from the germline V gene. J lost 4 bases, V lost 6 bases, and 6 bases had no gene match.

This clone was observed a few times. The same CDR3 arises from other DNA sequences in this sample as well. The chain joins TRBV29-1 to TRBJ2-3; TRBD2 aligns across 10 bases. The CDR3 runs 14 residues. The germline V gene has CDR1 SQVTM and CDR2 ANQGSEA. The V gene end was trimmed by 6 bases and the J gene end by 0 bases; junction bases not matched to a gene: 3. CDR3: CSVASGGSTDTQYF. The CDR3 coding sequence is TGCAGCGTGGCTAGCGGGGGTAGCACAGATACGCAGTATTTT.